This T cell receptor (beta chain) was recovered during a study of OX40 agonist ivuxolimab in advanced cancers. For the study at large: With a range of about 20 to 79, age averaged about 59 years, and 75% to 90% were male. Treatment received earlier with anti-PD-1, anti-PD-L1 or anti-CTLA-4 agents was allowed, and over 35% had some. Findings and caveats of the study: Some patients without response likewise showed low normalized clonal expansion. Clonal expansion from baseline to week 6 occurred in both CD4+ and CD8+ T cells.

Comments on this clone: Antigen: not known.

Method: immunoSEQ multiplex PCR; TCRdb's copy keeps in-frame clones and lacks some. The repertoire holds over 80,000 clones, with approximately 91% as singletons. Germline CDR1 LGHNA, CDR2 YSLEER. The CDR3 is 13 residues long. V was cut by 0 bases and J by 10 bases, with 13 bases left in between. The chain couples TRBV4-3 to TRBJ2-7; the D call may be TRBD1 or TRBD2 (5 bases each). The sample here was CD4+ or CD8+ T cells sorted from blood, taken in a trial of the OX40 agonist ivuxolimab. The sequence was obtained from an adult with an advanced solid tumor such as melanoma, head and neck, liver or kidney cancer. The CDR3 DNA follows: TGCGCCAGCAGCCAAGATCATGGGGGTGTTCAGTACTTC. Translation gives CASSQDHGGVQYF.